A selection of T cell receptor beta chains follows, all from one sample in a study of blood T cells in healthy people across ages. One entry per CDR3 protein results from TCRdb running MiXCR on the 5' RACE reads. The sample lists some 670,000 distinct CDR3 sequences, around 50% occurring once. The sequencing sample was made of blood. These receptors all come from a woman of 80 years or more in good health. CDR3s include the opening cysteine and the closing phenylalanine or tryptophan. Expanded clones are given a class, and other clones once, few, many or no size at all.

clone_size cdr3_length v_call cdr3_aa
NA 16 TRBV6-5 CASSSRIAGAYNEQFF
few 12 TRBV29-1 CSVGPDTGELFF
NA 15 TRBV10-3 CAIRLNGQPQETQYF
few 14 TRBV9 CASSVGGRSYEQYF
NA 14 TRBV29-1 CSAFRDRVVETQYF
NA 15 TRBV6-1 CASSVMDPRDTEAFF
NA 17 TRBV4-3 CASSQDLASSMNTEAFF
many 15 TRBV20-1 CSARDLTSGYNEQFF
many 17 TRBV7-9 CASSITKPGQGTDTQYF
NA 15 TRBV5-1 CASSLRDSSYNEQYF
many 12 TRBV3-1 CASSQESSEQFF
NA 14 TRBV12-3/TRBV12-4 CASNRQGSNQPQHF
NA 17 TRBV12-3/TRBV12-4 CASSPPRQGLGNTEAFF
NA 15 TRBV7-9 CASSFPRFSNQPQHF
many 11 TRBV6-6 CASSLTGSQYF
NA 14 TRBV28 CASSLASAVKTQYF
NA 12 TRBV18 CASSLSSGELFF
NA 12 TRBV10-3 CAITANTGELFF
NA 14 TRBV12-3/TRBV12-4 CASSYEEGRYEQFF
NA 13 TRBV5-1 CAGREVGGTEAFF
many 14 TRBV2 CASSQQGASYEQYF
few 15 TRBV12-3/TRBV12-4 CASSLGTGFPGELFF
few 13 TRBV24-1 CATSEWTEGEQFF
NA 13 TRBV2 CASSEEQNQPQHF
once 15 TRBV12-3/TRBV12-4 CASSTSGLNQETQYF
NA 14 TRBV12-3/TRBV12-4 CASQGEGSYNEQYF
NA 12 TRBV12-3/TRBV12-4 CASCREGAQAFF
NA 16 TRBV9 CASSLGTRTSGGSTYF